The source of this T cell receptor (beta chain) is a study of cytomegalovirus exposure and HLA in healthy donors. Study-wide background: Ancestry clustering placed about 86% of around 400 genotyped donors in the Caucasian-associated cluster.

In the PCR, 60 Vbeta and 13 Jbeta primers were used. Sequencing was performed with immunoSEQ multiplex PCR; in TCRdb, only in-frame clones are kept and a portion is missing. This sample's table has 100,000 to 150,000 clones. CDR3 length: 16 residues. Germline CDR1 and CDR2: MDHEN and SYDVKM. The V and J ends lost 6 bases and 3 bases, in that order; junction bases with no gene match: 5. Study-wide findings and caveats: Analyses of presence and absence presupposed an approximately uniform sequencing depth across donors. A further, later analysis showed that HLA-associated TCR beta chains (compared with equally common others) were more clonally expanded.

Turning to this clone: Antigen specificity is unknown.

The rearrangement links TRBV28 to TRBJ2-6, with 10 bases that match TRBD1. Sequencing input: PBMCs. This receptor was identified in a man aged 30 to 45 in good health and CMV-seronegative. The CDR3 spells CASRRTGGDGANVLTF. The CDR3 DNA reads TGTGCCAGCAGGAGGACAGGGGGTGATGGGGCCAACGTCCTGACTTTC.